This is a list of T cell receptor beta chains from one sample in a study of cytomegalovirus exposure and HLA in healthy donors. Here immunoSEQ multiplex PCR was the method, and the copy in TCRdb shows in-frame clones only, minus some. The data show 150,000 to 200,000 clones, roughly 80% seen once. The sample comprised PBMCs. These receptors all stem from a woman in her thirties or forties in good health and CMV-seropositive. Each CDR3 is given with its conserved first and last residue. The D gene is left open where the match is weak. Expanded clones are given a class, and other clones once, few, many or no size at all.

CDR3 protein: CASSLAPRGDTGELFF; CDR3 DNA: TGTGCCAGCAGCTTAGCGCCCAGGGGGGACACCGGGGAGCTGTTTTTT; V gene: TRBV7-8; D gene: .; J gene: TRBJ2-2; clone size: .
CDR3 protein: CASSPPQGPSYEQYF; CDR3 DNA: TGTGCCAGCAGCCCCCCACAGGGACCCTCCTACGAGCAGTACTTC; V gene: TRBV7-9; D gene: .; J gene: TRBJ2-7; clone size: .
CDR3 protein: CASSGGPGNTIYF; CDR3 DNA: TGTGCCAGCAGCGGGGGCCCCGGAAACACCATATATTTT; V gene: TRBV14; D gene: .; J gene: TRBJ1-3; clone size: .
CDR3 protein: CSGKTERRAFF; CDR3 DNA: TGCAGCGGGAAGACAGAACGTCGGGCTTTCTTT; V gene: TRBV29-1; D gene: .; J gene: TRBJ1-1; clone size: .
CDR3 protein: CASSQAIASSGAYNEQFF; CDR3 DNA: TGTGCCAGCAGCCAAGCTATCGCGTCTAGCGGGGCCTACAATGAGCAGTTCTTC; V gene: TRBV4-2; D gene: TRBD2; J gene: TRBJ2-1; clone size: few
CDR3 protein: CASRGQGWNEQFF; CDR3 DNA: TGTGCCAGTCGTGGACAGGGCTGGAATGAGCAGTTCTTC; V gene: TRBV19; D gene: TRBD1; J gene: TRBJ2-1; clone size: .
CDR3 protein: CASSWDGTGGGTDTQYF; CDR3 DNA: TGCGCCAGCAGCTGGGACGGGACAGGGGGTGGGACAGATACGCAGTATTTT; V gene: TRBV5-1; D gene: TRBD1; J gene: TRBJ2-3; clone size: .
CDR3 protein: CAIGGLADSSYNEQFF; CDR3 DNA: TGTGCCATCGGAGGACTAGCGGATTCTTCCTACAATGAGCAGTTCTTC; V gene: TRBV10-3; D gene: TRBD2; J gene: TRBJ2-1; clone size: .
CDR3 protein: CASSTERNQPQHF; CDR3 DNA: TGTGCCAGCAGTACCGAGCGCAATCAGCCCCAGCATTTT; V gene: TRBV6-6; D gene: .; J gene: TRBJ1-5; clone size: .
CDR3 protein: CASSFAAGGFIPYEQYF; CDR3 DNA: TGTGCCAGCAGCTTCGCCGCGGGGGGATTCATCCCCTACGAGCAGTACTTC; V gene: TRBV11-2; D gene: TRBD2; J gene: TRBJ2-7; clone size: .
CDR3 protein: CASSGGSGYTF; CDR3 DNA: TGTGCCAGCTCTGGGGGGTCTGGCTACACCTTC; V gene: TRBV18; D gene: .; J gene: TRBJ1-2; clone size: .
CDR3 protein: CASSTRTPREQYF; CDR3 DNA: TGTGCCAGCAGTACCAGGACACCCCGCGAGCAGTACTTC; V gene: TRBV28; D gene: .; J gene: TRBJ2-7; clone size: .
CDR3 protein: CASSPLDRGETQYF; CDR3 DNA: TGTGCCAGCTCACCACTGGACAGGGGTGAGACCCAGTACTTC; V gene: TRBV18; D gene: TRBD1; J gene: TRBJ2-5; clone size: .
CDR3 protein: CASNPTGSNQPQHF; CDR3 DNA: TGTGCCAGCAACCCGACAGGTAGCAATCAGCCCCAGCATTTT; V gene: TRBV6-1; D gene: .; J gene: TRBJ1-5; clone size: .
CDR3 protein: CASSLARRVNNYGYTF; CDR3 DNA: TGTGCCAGCAGCTTAGCGCGGAGAGTTAACAACTATGGCTACACCTTC; V gene: TRBV7-8; D gene: .; J gene: TRBJ1-2; clone size: .
CDR3 protein: CASSPSQGIRNTIYF; CDR3 DNA: TGCGCCAGCAGCCCCAGTCAGGGGATCCGGAACACCATATATTTT; V gene: TRBV5-1; D gene: .; J gene: TRBJ1-3; clone size: .
CDR3 protein: CASNRDRVASEAFF; CDR3 DNA: TGTGCCAGCAATCGAGACAGGGTAGCCTCTGAAGCTTTCTTT; V gene: TRBV28; D gene: TRBD1; J gene: TRBJ1-1; clone size: .
CDR3 protein: CASSLKTGGSEKLFF; CDR3 DNA: TGTGCCAGCAGCCTAAAAACAGGGGGCAGTGAAAAACTGTTTTTT; V gene: TRBV5-4; D gene: TRBD1; J gene: TRBJ1-4; clone size: few
CDR3 protein: CATPGSSGNTIYF; CDR3 DNA: TGCGCCACCCCAGGTTCCTCTGGAAACACCATATATTTT; V gene: TRBV5-1; D gene: .; J gene: TRBJ1-3; clone size: .
CDR3 protein: CASSTRTDSNQPQHF; CDR3 DNA: TGTGCCAGTAGCACACGGACAGATAGCAATCAGCCCCAGCATTTT; V gene: TRBV19; D gene: .; J gene: TRBJ1-5; clone size: .